The 2 T cell receptor beta chains in this list originate from one sample, sequenced in a study of cytomegalovirus exposure and HLA in healthy donors. Sequencing was performed with immunoSEQ multiplex PCR; in TCRdb, only in-frame clones are kept and a portion is missing. The sample yields hundreds of thousands of clones, more than 85% seen once. The sequencing input was PBMCs. Receptor source: a man between 18 and 35 years old in good health and CMV-seropositive.

The chain combines TRBV29-1 with TRBJ2-7; unclear D gene. Trimming took off 5 bases at V and 2 bases at J, with 13 bases between the two ends. Germline CDR1 reads SQVTM; CDR2 reads ANQGSEA. The CDR3 spans 13 residues. CDR3 region: CSVRTKFTYEQYF. CDR3 coding DNA: TGCAGCGTTAGGACGAAGTTTACCTACGAGCAGTACTTC.

The chain recombines TRBV28 with TRBJ1-2, with 11 positions matching TRBD1. V lost 10 bases to trimming and J lost 7 bases; unmatched junction nucleotides: 14. This CDR3 spans 15 amino acids. Germline V CDR1 and CDR2: MDHEN, SYDVKM. The CDR3, as DNA: TGTGCCATACCTGTTAAGGGACAGGGGGTGGGTGGCTACACCTTC. Residues: CAIPVKGQGVGGYTF.